This record looks at one T cell receptor beta chain sequence and its context. Its target antigen remains unknown. A much larger clone lies one base from this, so it may be a read error. Ophthalmopathy patients had moderately to severely active disease, with a Clinical Activity Score of 3 or more, a NOSPECS grade of 4 or more, and a disease duration of less than 3 months. Any patient with an uncontrolled infection, another autoimmune disease, pregnancy or lactation was excluded. Diagnoses were based on clinical symptoms, serum thyroxine and TRAb, thyroid ultrasound and orbital computed tomography. Ficoll-Paque density gradient centrifugation was used to isolate PBMCs from around 10 ml of fresh peripheral blood. Total RNA was extracted with Trizol reagent, and quality was checked on an Agilent 2100 Bioanalyzer. The entry originates in a study of T cells in Graves' hyperthyroidism and ophthalmopathy (dated by TCRdb to the late 2010s). Concerning the study at large: Peripheral blood samples were taken at initial diagnosis, before any treatment was given. The paper reports TCR Vbeta CDR3 sequencing of over 130 peripheral blood samples: approximately 43 ophthalmopathy, under 85 hyperthyroidism and approximately 17 progressor patients. After sampling, hyperthyroidism patients received methimazole starting at 30 mg daily, and ophthalmopathy patients received high-dose intravenous methylprednisolone. The roughly 90 discovery patients were divided at random into training and test sets in a 7:3 ratio. In addition, the study compared T-cell repertoires in thyroid tissue and in blood from roughly 6 Graves' hyperthyroidism patients. Prospective prediction of ophthalmopathy was tested in an independent validation cohort of approximately 19 hyperthyroidism patients and some 17 patients who later progressed to ophthalmopathy. To identify TCR V-J signatures that set the groups apart, the researchers used a discovery cohort of about a hundred patients, made up of fewer than 50 with Graves' ophthalmopathy and 55 to 65 with stable Graves' hyperthyroidism. Findings and caveats that apply to the study as a whole: No statistical method was used to set the sample size in advance, and investigators knew the group allocation. During validation, the model predicted progression to ophthalmopathy a median of about 5.9 months ahead of onset, with more than 60% sensitivity and 72% to 85% specificity. A 13 V-J signature model separated ophthalmopathy from stable hyperthyroidism, with about 90% sensitivity and around 84% specificity in cross-validation and 80%/75% in testing. Most expanded thyroid clonotypes (frequency above 0.001) were also detected in blood, a finding suggesting that blood repertoires may reflect thyroid immune responses.

The TCR beta CDR3 regions were amplified from RNA transcripts. For the first round of RT-PCR on the TCR CDR3, the HTBI primer set was used together with the Qiagen OneStep RT-PCR kit. Libraries were constructed in a second round of multiplex PCR, after which size selection and purification were carried out. The libraries were sequenced on an Illumina HiSeq2000 using paired-end 100 bp reads. The study's own analysis went as follows. SOAPnuke was used to process the raw data, removing reads that contained adapters or uncalled bases, had a mean Phred below 15, or lacked an exact match to the constant primer or identifier. COPE v1.2.5 was used to merge the high-quality paired reads, and each unique nucleotide sequence was defined as a clonotype. MiTCR v1.1 was used to align clonotypes to the IMGT TRBV, TRBD and TRBJ reference segments. The analysis included only V-J combinations with a frequency above 0.0001, which together covered roughly 99% of the repertoires. A TCS score was defined as the ratio between F50 (clonal expansion) and ExV (chaos), using BLOSUM62-based TCRdist between CDR3 peptides within each V-J. Welch's t-statistics and random forest reduced 450 to 600 V-J features to roughly 13, which were used in a naive Bayes classifier (R e1071). Clones were called with MiXCR by TCRdb after fastp trimmed the public reads at Q25, and only in-frame beta chains were retained. Rows merge per CDR3 protein into single entries with the most common DNA and genes. The authors' filters were not applied to this entry. The sample table holds around 600,000 distinct CDR3 sequences, of which 13% to 15% were seen once. The top ten clonotypes cover more than 6% of the sample.

From a lookup of the germline V gene (reference sequence), CDR1 and CDR2 are SEHNR and FQNEAQ. From the cysteine up to the phenylalanine, the CDR3 has a length of 13 residues. The retained sequence is limited to the CDR3, 39 bases, with the frame set at the first base. The TCR sequence derives from a woman under 30 with Graves' ophthalmopathy. The chain is assembled from TRBV7-9 and TRBJ2-7; the D gene is possibly TRBD2, with 6 bases matching. Specimen: blood. In nucleotide form, the sequence is TGTGCCAGCAGCCCTCGTACGGACTACGAGCAGTGCTTC. Protein translation: CASSPRTDYEQCF.